Below are 10 T cell receptor beta chains sequenced from a single sample in a study of shared clonotypes between healthy human individuals (dated by TCRdb to the early 2020s). Receptor libraries were prepared by the immunoSEQ multiplex PCR assay. TCRdb limited this immuneACCESS table to in-frame rearrangements with V and J called. A share of clones is missing; checked studies link under half to unresolved V genes, and the rest is unexplained. Counted in this sample were 2,500,000 or so clones; 85% to 95% of them appeared once. The top ten clonotypes cover more than 0.35% of the sample. Sequences were obtained from naive CD4+ T cells from PBMCs. Read against the paper, the sample's cell subset or site label means: CD45RA+ positively selected. The receptors derive from a man aged 18-30 years in good health. Some clones in this sample may be carry-over from other donors' samples.

Concerning this clone: This CDR3 fails to terminate in the conserved phenylalanine or tryptophan, so it likely reflects a read error. This chain uses TRBV18 with TRBJ2-7, with 9 bases fitting TRBD2. Germline-derived CDR1 and CDR2 are KGHSH and LQKENI. With V trimmed by 1 base and J by 5 bases, 6 bases remained unmatched. CDR3 length: 15 amino acids. CDR3 sequence (DNA): TGTGCCAGCTCACCACGGCGGGAGGGTACCCACGAGCAGTACCTC. As protein: CASSPRREGTHEQYL.

The chain has TRBV15 and TRBJ2-5; 7 bases map to TRBD1. Losses at the gene ends were 0 bases for V and 4 bases for J; bases not matched to a gene: 5. This CDR3 comprises 15 residues. CDR1 is LNHNV, CDR2 YYDKDF, per germline (reference sequence). The CDR3 loop is CATSRETGKGETQYF. In DNA, the CDR3 is TGTGCCACCAGCAGAGAGACAGGGAAAGGAGAGACCCAGTACTTC.

The chain combines TRBV7-9 with TRBJ1-5, with TRBD1 identical over 11 bases. This CDR3 region has 14 residues. V lost 5 bases and J lost 10; bases outside the gene matches: 7. Germline V gene data show CDR1 as SEHNR and CDR2 as FQNEAQ (reference sequence). The CDR3 coding sequence is TGTGCCAGCAGCAAGGGACAGGGGGAAGTTCCCCAGCATTTT. This translates into CASSKGQGEVPQHF.

This sequence joins TRBV6-5 and TRBJ1-2; 8 bases agree with TRBD1. Unmatched junction bases numbered 8, after V lost 4 bases and J lost 4 bases. The CDR3 covers 15 residues. Germline values: CDR1 MNHEY, CDR2 SVGAGI. The CDR3 nucleotides read TGTGCCAGCAGTTCCTCGGACAGGGAGGCCTATGGCTACACCTTC. It is translated as CASSSSDREAYGYTF.

This clone was found a few times. The rearrangement links TRBV5-6 to TRBJ1-2; D unclear. The CDR3 spans 14 residues. The ends were cut back, 4 bases at V and 3 bases at J, with 13 bases in the middle. Germline V gives CDR1 SGHDT, CDR2 YYEEEE. The CDR3 nucleotides read TGTGCCAGCAGCGGCATCTCACGAGACTATGGCTACACCTTC. Translation gives CASSGISRDYGYTF. Drawing the rest from reference TRBV5-6 and TRBJ1-2, the complete variable domain is DAGVTQSPTHLIKTRGQQVTLRCSPKSGHDTVSWYQQALGQGPQFIFQYYEEEERQRGNFPDRFSGHQFPNYSSELNVNALLLGDSALYLCASSGISRDYGYTFGSGTRLTVV.

The CDR3 nucleotides are TGTGCCAGCAGCAACTCCACTAGAGGTGAGACCCAGTACTTC. It translates to CASSNSTRGETQYF. V gene TRBV21-1 combines with J gene TRBJ2-5; the table's D call TRBD2 went unverified against the DNA. TRBV21-1 has pseudogene status. The CDR3 consists of 14 residues.

V usage is TRBV5-4 and J usage is TRBJ2-7, with TRBD2 matching over 10 bases. J was trimmed by 5 bases and V by 1 base; bases with no gene match: 3. The CDR3 extends over 14 amino acids. CDR1 and CDR2 from the germline V gene are SGHNT and YYREEE (reference sequence). The CDR3 region has the DNA TGTGCCAGCAGCTTGACTAGCGGGAACGACGAGCAGTACTTC. As protein: CASSLTSGNDEQYF.

This chain joins TRBV9 and TRBJ1-1; D may be TRBD1 (6 bases). The V gene lost 3 bases and the J gene lost 0 bases, with 15 bases spanning the gap. Germline CDR1 and CDR2: SGDLS and YYNGEE. The CDR3 sequence is 16 residues long. The CDR3 DNA sequence: TGTGCCAGCAGCGATGCCCCAGGGGACTTGAACACTGAAGCTTTCTTT. It encodes CASSDAPGDLNTEAFF. Complete variable domain (other parts from reference TRBV9 and TRBJ1-1): DSGVTQTPKHLITATGQRVTLRCSPRSGDLSVYWYQQSLDQGLQFLIQYYNGEERAKGNILERFSAQQFPDLHSELNLSSLELGDSALYFCASSDAPGDLNTEAFFGQGTRLTVV.

This sequence joins TRBV6-1 and TRBJ1-1; tentative D call: TRBD1 (5 bases). Per the germline V gene, CDR1 is MNHNS and CDR2 is SASEGT. The CDR3 totals 14 residues. The V and J ends lost 6 bases and 6 bases respectively, with 17 bases between them. The CDR3 spells CASSPTPRGPEAFF. CDR3 sequence (DNA): TGTGCCAGCAGCCCGACCCCGCGGGGACCTGAAGCTTTCTTT.

A single count supports this clone. This CDR3 reads CASTVTGLIQYF. The CDR3 bases are TGTGCCAGCACCGTGACAGGATTAATTCAGTACTTC. The rearrangement joins TRBV7-9 to TRBJ2-4, with a possible D match to TRBD1 (6 bases). Per germline, CDR1 SEHNR and CDR2 FQNEAQ (reference sequence). The germline V and J ends were trimmed by 7 bases and 10 bases, with 14 bases remaining between them. CDR3 size: 12 residues.